This T cell receptor (beta chain) was sequenced for a study of response to subunit inactivated influenza vaccine. Study outcomes and limitations: There was a suggestion from the authors that each seasonal influenza vaccination recruits few new T cells.

The trim removed 3 bases at V and 2 bases at J, leaving 6 bases unmatched. From germline, CDR1 is SGDLS and CDR2 YYNGEE. The CDR3 loop spans 16 amino acids. This clonotype was counted a few times. As yet, its antigen is unknown. TCRdb re-called the RT-PCR reads through MiXCR, storing one row per CDR3 protein. In the table there are roughly 650,000 distinct CDR3 sequences, 13% to 15% of which are singletons. The chain recombines TRBV9 with TRBJ2-3; 10 bases are a match to TRBD1. The sequences come from PBMCs from blood, collected 14 to 15 days before vaccination. This sequence originates from a man aged 45-60 years who received an inactivated influenza vaccine. The CDR3 nucleotides are TGTGCCAGCAGCGCCACCGGGACAGGGGCCACAGATACGCAGTATTTT. Its translation: CASSATGTGATDTQYF.